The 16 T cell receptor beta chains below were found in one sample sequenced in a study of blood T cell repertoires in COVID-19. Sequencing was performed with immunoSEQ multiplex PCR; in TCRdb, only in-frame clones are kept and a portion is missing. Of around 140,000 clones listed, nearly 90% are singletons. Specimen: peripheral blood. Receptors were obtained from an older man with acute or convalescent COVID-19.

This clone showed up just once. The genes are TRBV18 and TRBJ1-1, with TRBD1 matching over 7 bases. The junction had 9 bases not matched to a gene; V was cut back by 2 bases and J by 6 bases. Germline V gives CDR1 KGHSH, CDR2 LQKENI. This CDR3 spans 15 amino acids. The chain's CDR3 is CASSPSEQGGSEAFF. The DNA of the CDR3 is TGTGCCAGCTCACCATCGGAGCAGGGGGGATCTGAAGCTTTCTTT. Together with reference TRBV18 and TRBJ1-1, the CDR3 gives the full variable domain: NAGVMQNPRHLVRRRGQEARLRCSPMKGHSHVYWYRQLPEEGLKFMVYLQKENIIDESGMPKERFSAEFPKEGPSILRIQQVVRGDSAAYFCASSPSEQGGSEAFFGQGTRLTVV.

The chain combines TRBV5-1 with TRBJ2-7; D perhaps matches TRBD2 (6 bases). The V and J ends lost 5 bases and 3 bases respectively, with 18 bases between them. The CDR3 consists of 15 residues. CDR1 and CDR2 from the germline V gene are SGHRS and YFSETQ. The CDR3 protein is CASSSTPGLHYEQYF. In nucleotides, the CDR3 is TGCGCCAGCAGTTCAACCCCGGGACTCCACTACGAGCAGTACTTC.

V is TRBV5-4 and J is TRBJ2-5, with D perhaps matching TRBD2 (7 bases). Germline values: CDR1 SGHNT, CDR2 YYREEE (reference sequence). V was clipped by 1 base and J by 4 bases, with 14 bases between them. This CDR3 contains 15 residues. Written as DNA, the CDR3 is TGTGCCAGCAGCTTGCGGGGGGCAGATTCAGAGACCCAGTACTTC. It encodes CASSLRGADSETQYF.

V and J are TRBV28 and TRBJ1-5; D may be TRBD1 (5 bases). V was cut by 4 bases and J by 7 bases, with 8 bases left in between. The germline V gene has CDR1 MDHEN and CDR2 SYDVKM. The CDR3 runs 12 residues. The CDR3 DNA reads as TGTGCCAGCAGTTCCAGGGCGCAGCCCCAGCATTTT. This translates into CASSSRAQPQHF.

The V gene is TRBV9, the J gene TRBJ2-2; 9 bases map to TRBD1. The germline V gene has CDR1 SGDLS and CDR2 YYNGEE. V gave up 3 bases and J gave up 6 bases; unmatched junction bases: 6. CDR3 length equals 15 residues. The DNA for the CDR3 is TGTGCCAGCAGCGAGGGATACAGGGGGCCCGGGGAGCTGTTTTTT. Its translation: CASSEGYRGPGELFF. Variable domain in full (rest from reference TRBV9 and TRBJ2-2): DSGVTQTPKHLITATGQRVTLRCSPRSGDLSVYWYQQSLDQGLQFLIQYYNGEERAKGNILERFSAQQFPDLHSELNLSSLELGDSALYFCASSEGYRGPGELFFGEGSRLTVL.

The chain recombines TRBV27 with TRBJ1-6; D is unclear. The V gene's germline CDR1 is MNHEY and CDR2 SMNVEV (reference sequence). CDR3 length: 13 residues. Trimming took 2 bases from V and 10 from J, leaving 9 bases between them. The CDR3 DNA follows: TGTGCCAGCAGTTTAGAGGGTGGCTCACCCCTCCACTTT. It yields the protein CASSLEGGSPLHF.

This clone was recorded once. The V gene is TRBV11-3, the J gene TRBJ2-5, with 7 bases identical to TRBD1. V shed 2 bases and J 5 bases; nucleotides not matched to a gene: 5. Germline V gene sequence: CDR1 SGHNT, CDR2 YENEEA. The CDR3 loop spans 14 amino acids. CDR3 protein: CASSLRGGHETQYF. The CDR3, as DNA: TGTGCCAGCAGCTTAAGAGGGGGCCACGAGACCCAGTACTTC. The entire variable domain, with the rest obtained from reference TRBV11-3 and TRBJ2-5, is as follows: EAGVVQSPRYKIIEKKQPVAFWCNPISGHNTLYWYLQNLGQGPELLIRYENEEAVDDSQLPKDRFSAERLKGVDSTLKIQPAELGDSAVYLCASSLRGGHETQYFGPGTRLLVL.

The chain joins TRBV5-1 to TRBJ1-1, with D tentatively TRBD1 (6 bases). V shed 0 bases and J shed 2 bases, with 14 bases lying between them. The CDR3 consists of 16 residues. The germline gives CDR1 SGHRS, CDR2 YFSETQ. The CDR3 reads CASSLDMTGVNTEAFF. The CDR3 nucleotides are TGCGCCAGCAGCTTGGATATGACAGGCGTAAACACTGAAGCTTTCTTT.

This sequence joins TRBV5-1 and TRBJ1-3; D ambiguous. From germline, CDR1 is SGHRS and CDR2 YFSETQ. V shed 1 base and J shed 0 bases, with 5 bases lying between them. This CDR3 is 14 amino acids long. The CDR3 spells CASSLLDSGNTIYF. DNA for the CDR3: TGCGCCAGCAGCTTGTTAGACTCTGGAAACACCATATATTTT.

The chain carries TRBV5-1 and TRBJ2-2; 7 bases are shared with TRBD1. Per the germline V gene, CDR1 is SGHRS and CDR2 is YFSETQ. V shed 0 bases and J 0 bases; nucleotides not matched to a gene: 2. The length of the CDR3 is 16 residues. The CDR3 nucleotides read TGCGCCAGCAGCTTGGGTCAGGGGGCGAACACCGGGGAGCTGTTTTTT. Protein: CASSLGQGANTGELFF.

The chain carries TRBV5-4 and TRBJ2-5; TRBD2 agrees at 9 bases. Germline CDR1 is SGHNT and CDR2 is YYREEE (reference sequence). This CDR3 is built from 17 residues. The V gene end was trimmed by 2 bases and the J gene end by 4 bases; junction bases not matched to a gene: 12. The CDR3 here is CASSLGDSGSKGETQYF. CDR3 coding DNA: TGTGCCAGCAGCTTAGGTGATAGCGGGAGTAAAGGAGAGACCCAGTACTTC.

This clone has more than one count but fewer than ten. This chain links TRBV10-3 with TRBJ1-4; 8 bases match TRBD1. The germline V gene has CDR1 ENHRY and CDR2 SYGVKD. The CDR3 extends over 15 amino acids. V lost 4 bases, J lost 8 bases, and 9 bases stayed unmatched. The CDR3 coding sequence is TGTGCCATCAGTGCCCTTGGACAGGGTCGCGAAAAACTGTTTTTT. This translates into CAISALGQGREKLFF.

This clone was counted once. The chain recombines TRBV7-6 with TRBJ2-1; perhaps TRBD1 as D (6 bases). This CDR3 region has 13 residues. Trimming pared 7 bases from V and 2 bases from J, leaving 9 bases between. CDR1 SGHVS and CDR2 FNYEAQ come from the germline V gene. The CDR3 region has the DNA TGTGCCAGCACCAGGGGACCCTACAATGAGCAGTTCTTC. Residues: CASTRGPYNEQFF.

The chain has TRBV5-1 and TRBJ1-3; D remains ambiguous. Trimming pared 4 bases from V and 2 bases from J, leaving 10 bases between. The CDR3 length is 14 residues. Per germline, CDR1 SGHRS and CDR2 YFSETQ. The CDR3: CASSPTTPGNTIYF. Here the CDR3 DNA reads TGCGCCAGCAGCCCGACTACCCCTGGAAACACCATATATTTT. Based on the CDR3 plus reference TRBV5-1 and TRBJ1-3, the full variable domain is KAGVTQTPRYLIKTRGQQVTLSCSPISGHRSVSWYQQTPGQGLQFLFEYFSETQRNKGNFPGRFSGRQFSNSRSEMNVSTLELGDSALYLCASSPTTPGNTIYFGEGSWLTVV.

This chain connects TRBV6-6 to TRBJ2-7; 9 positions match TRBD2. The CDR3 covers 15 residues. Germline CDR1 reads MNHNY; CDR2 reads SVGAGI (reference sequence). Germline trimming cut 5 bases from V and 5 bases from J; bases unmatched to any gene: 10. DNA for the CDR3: TGTGCCAGCAGTCCCCAGGGCGGGAGGGCCAACGAGCAGTACTTC. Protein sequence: CASSPQGGRANEQYF.

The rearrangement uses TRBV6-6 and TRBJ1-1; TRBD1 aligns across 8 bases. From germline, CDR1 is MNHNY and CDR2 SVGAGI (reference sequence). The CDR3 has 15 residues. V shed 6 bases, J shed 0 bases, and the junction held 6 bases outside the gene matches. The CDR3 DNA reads TGTGCCAGCAGCCCTCGGACAGGGATGAACACTGAAGCTTTCTTT. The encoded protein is CASSPRTGMNTEAFF.